This T cell receptor beta chain was recorded in a study of T cells in Graves' hyperthyroidism and ophthalmopathy. This clonotype was seen a handful of times. From germline, CDR1 is SGHRS and CDR2 YFSETQ. The length of the CDR3 is 14 residues. Trimming removed 0 bases from V and 5 bases from J; junction bases left unmatched: 2. Amplified regions were TCR beta CDR3 sequences from RNA transcripts. First-round RT-PCR targeting the TCR CDR3 was performed with the HTBI primer set. TCRdb re-called the multiplex PCR reads with MiXCR, one entry per CDR3 protein. Found here are a few hundred thousand distinct CDR3 sequences, around a sixth of them singletons; the top ten hold roughly 7.3%.

This TCR was recovered from a woman aged 25 to 39 with Graves' hyperthyroidism. The chain uses TRBV5-1 and TRBJ2-4; 7 bases agree with TRBD2. Sequenced sample: blood. The DNA of the CDR3 is TGCGCCAGCAGCTTGGGCGGGAGCCAAAACATTCAGTACTTC. It translates to CASSLGGSQNIQYF.